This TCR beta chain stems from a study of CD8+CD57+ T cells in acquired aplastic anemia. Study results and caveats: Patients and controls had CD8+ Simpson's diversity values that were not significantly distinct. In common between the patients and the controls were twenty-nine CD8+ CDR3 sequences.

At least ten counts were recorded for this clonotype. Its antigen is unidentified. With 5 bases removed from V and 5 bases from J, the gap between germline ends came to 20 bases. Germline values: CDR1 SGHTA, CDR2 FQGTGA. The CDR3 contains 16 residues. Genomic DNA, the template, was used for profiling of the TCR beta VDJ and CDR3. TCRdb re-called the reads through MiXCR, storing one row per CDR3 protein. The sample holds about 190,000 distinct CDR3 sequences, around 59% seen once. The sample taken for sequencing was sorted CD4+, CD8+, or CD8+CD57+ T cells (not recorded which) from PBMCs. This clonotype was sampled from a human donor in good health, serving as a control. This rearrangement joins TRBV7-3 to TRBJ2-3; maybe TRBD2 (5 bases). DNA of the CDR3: TGTGCCAGCAGCCCCCCCCGCGGTTCCGGGGAAGATACGCAGTATTTT. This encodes CASSPPRGSGEDTQYF.